The present T cell receptor beta chain was sequenced within a study of cytomegalovirus exposure and HLA in healthy donors. Study-level findings and limits: Compared with the roughly 670-donor mean, an Asian-associated ancestry cluster reportedly had fewer N-insertions, according to a later analysis. The study recorded fewer than 200 TCR beta chains that were cytomegalovirus-associated. TRBV6-2, TRBV6-3 and some other V segments were unresolvable in 87-base-pair reads. As was reported, the classifier diagnosed cytomegalovirus status with high specificity and sensitivity.

As to this clone: Its antigen is still unknown.

Germline V lookup: CDR1 MNHEY, CDR2 SMNVEV (reference sequence). This CDR3 region has 15 residues. J gave up 4 bases and V 4 bases, and 4 bases lay outside the gene matches. It was with 60 Vbeta and 13 Jbeta primers that the PCR ran. TCRdb keeps only in-frame clones here, not all; method: immunoSEQ multiplex PCR. The sample carries some 120,000 clones, 75% to 85% recorded once. The sequenced sample consisted of PBMCs. This clonotype originated in a woman aged 50 to 65 in good health and CMV-seropositive. The J gene is TRBJ1-4, the V gene TRBV27, with 9 bases matching TRBD1. The CDR3: CASSSWTGDNEKLFF. The CDR3 DNA reads TGTGCCAGCAGTTCGTGGACAGGGGATAATGAAAAACTGTTTTTT. Full variable domain (missing parts from reference TRBV27 and TRBJ1-4): EAQVTQNPRYLITVTGKKLTVTCSQNMNHEYMSWYRQDPGLGLRQIYYSMNVEVTDKGDVPEGYKVSRKEKRNFPLILESPSPNQTSLYFCASSSWTGDNEKLFFGSGTQLSVL.